These 28 T cell receptor beta chains came from one sample sequenced in a study of cytomegalovirus exposure and HLA in healthy donors. With 60 Vbeta and 13 Jbeta primers, the PCR was carried out. Here immunoSEQ multiplex PCR was the method, and the copy in TCRdb shows in-frame clones only, minus some. The table has some 89,000 clones, around 71% seen once. Source material: PBMCs. These receptors came from a man between 60 and 70 years old in good health and CMV-seronegative.

The V and J genes are TRBV30 and TRBJ2-3; possible D gene TRBD2, 7 bases. Trimming cost V 7 bases and J 1 base, with 18 bases left between them. There are 15 residues in the CDR3. Germline CDR1 reads GTSNPN; CDR2 reads SVGIG (reference sequence). The CDR3 DNA sequence: TGTGCCTACCAAGGGGGGGGGTTTCGCACAGATACGCAGTATTTT. As protein: CAYQGGGFRTDTQYF. The whole variable domain, filled in from reference TRBV30 and TRBJ2-3, reads SQTIHQWPATLVQPVGSPLSLECTVEGTSNPNLYWYRQAAGRGLQLLFYSVGIGQISSEVPQNLSASRPQDRQFILSSKKLLLSDSGFYLCAYQGGGFRTDTQYFGPGTRLTVL.

This chain links TRBV5-1 with TRBJ2-2, with a weak D call TRBD2 (6 bases). The CDR3 totals 14 residues. V lost 4 bases to trimming and J lost 8 bases, with 15 bases between them. The V gene's germline CDR1 is SGHRS and CDR2 YFSETQ. The CDR3 DNA sequence: TGCGCCAGCAGCCCGGGACTGGTGGTAGGGGAGCTGTTTTTT. Amino acid sequence: CASSPGLVVGELFF.

The chain has TRBV7-6 and TRBJ1-6; D unresolved. The germline V gene encodes CDR1 SGHVS and CDR2 FNYEAQ. The CDR3 length is 13 residues. Trimming left V 5 bases short and J 5 bases short, with 7 bases between. This chain's CDR3 is CASSPEDNSPLHF. The CDR3 DNA reads as TGTGCCAGCAGCCCAGAGGATAATTCACCCCTCCACTTT. Combining the CDR3 with reference TRBV7-6 and TRBJ1-6 gives the whole variable domain GAGVSQSPRYKVTKRGQDVALRCDPISGHVSLYWYRQALGQGPEFLTYFNYEAQQDKSGLPNDRFSAERPEGSISTLTIQRTEQRDSAMYRCASSPEDNSPLHFGNGTRLTVT.

The gene calls are TRBV30 and TRBJ1-4, with D possibly being TRBD1 (5 bases). Germline loops: CDR1 GTSNPN, CDR2 SVGIG (reference sequence). The CDR3 has 13 residues. V was shortened by 3 bases and J by 2 bases, with 7 bases between the two germline ends. The CDR3 here is CAWSQGTNEKLFF. The CDR3 DNA reads TGTGCCTGGAGCCAGGGTACTAATGAAAAACTGTTTTTT.

This clone showed up just once. The V and J genes are TRBV9 and TRBJ1-2; 12 bases fit TRBD1. J gave up 7 bases and V 2 bases, and 9 bases lay outside the gene matches. The CDR3 totals 16 residues. CDR1 and CDR2 from the germline V gene are SGDLS and YYNGEE. CDR3 amino acids: CASSVGTGGLMGGYTF. The CDR3 nucleotides read TGTGCCAGCAGCGTTGGGACAGGGGGCCTGATGGGTGGCTACACCTTC. Based on the CDR3 plus reference TRBV9 and TRBJ1-2, the full variable domain is DSGVTQTPKHLITATGQRVTLRCSPRSGDLSVYWYQQSLDQGLQFLIQYYNGEERAKGNILERFSAQQFPDLHSELNLSSLELGDSALYFCASSVGTGGLMGGYTFGSGTRLTVV.

V and J are TRBV5-1 and TRBJ2-3; 9 bases match TRBD1. The CDR3 spans 13 residues. The germline CDR1 and CDR2 sequences are SGHRS and YFSETQ. The V gene end was trimmed by 6 bases and the J gene end by 4 bases; junction bases not matched to a gene: 3. The CDR3 sequence is CASTGTGSDTQYF. The CDR3 coding sequence is TGCGCCAGCACCGGGACAGGGTCAGATACGCAGTATTTT.

The chain recombines TRBV6-5 with TRBJ2-7; tentative D call: TRBD2 (7 bases). The CDR3 runs 11 residues. The ends were cut back, 10 bases at V and 6 bases at J, with 13 bases in the middle. Germline V gene data show CDR1 as MNHEY and CDR2 as SVGAGI. As DNA, the CDR3 is TGTGCCACGAGGGGGGGAATCGAGCAGTACTTC. The encoded protein is CATRGGIEQYF.

This clone was counted between two and nine times. V is TRBV7-2 and J is TRBJ2-7; D perhaps matches TRBD1 (7 bases). Deletions cut 4 bases from V and 0 bases from J, with 25 bases between. The CDR3 contains 19 residues. CDR1 is SGHTA, CDR2 FQGNSA, per germline. The CDR3 reads CASSSPYAGQSLSSYEQYF. The CDR3 coding sequence is TGTGCCAGCAGCTCGCCTTATGCGGGACAGAGCCTAAGCTCCTACGAGCAGTACTTC.

The chain uses TRBV7-8 and TRBJ1-1; weak D call: TRBD1 (6 bases). This CDR3 region has 14 residues. V gave up 3 bases and J gave up 1 base, with 9 bases separating them. From germline, CDR1 is SGHVS and CDR2 FQNEAQ. CDR3 loop: CASSFGQRNTEAFF. CDR3 in DNA: TGTGCCAGCAGCTTTGGACAGAGGAACACTGAAGCTTTCTTT. Drawing the rest from reference TRBV7-8 and TRBJ1-1, the complete variable domain is GAGVSQSPRYKVAKRGQDVALRCDPISGHVSLFWYQQALGQGPEFLTYFQNEAQLDKSGLPSDRFFAERPEGSVSTLKIQRTQQEDSAVYLCASSFGQRNTEAFFGQGTRLTVV.

The chain combines TRBV2 with TRBJ1-3, with D maybe TRBD1 (5 bases). V was trimmed by 6 bases and J by 2 bases, leaving 8 bases between them. Per germline, CDR1 SNHLY and CDR2 FYNNEI. CDR3 length equals 13 residues. The CDR3 spells CASRGEAGNTIYF. The DNA of the CDR3 is TGTGCCAGCAGGGGGGAGGCTGGAAACACCATATATTTT. Drawing the rest from reference TRBV2 and TRBJ1-3, the complete variable domain is EPEVTQTPSHQVTQMGQEVILRCVPISNHLYFYWYRQILGQKVEFLVSFYNNEISEKSEIFDDQFSVERPDGSNFTLKIRSTKLEDSAMYFCASRGEAGNTIYFGEGSWLTVV.

The rearrangement joins TRBV2 to TRBJ2-5; D is unclear. Germline CDR1 and CDR2: SNHLY and FYNNEI. The CDR3 runs to 14 residues. Trimming pared 3 bases from V and 5 bases from J, leaving 13 bases between. The CDR3 coding sequence is TGTGCCAGCAGTGACAGAAGAGGCCGGGAGACCCAGTACTTC. As protein: CASSDRRGRETQYF.

The chain combines TRBV29-1 with TRBJ2-5, with 11 bases matching TRBD2. Germline CDR1 reads SQVTM; CDR2 reads ANQGSEA. CDR3 length equals 15 residues. With 4 bases clipped from V and 5 bases from J, the junction kept 9 bases outside the gene matches. CDR3 loop: CSVGVSGGAAETQYF. CDR3 coding DNA: TGCAGCGTTGGGGTTAGCGGGGGGGCCGCTGAGACCCAGTACTTC.

This clone was seen only a few times. This sequence joins TRBV21-1 and TRBJ2-7; the D segment call TRBD2 is taken from the table without a DNA check. TRBV21-1 constitutes a pseudogene. The CDR3 is 15 residues long. The CDR3 nucleotides are TGTGCCAACACGGAACCCGGGGGGGACCTATACGAGCAGTACTTC. It specifies CANTEPGGDLYEQYF.

CDR3: CASSFRTGDNTEAFF. CDR3 bases: TGTGCCAGCAGTTTTCGGACAGGGGATAATACTGAAGCTTTCTTT. The chain is built from TRBV2 and TRBJ1-1; 9 bases fit TRBD1. V was pared by 5 bases and J by 5 bases, with 9 bases of the junction left unmatched. Per germline, CDR1 SNHLY and CDR2 FYNNEI. The CDR3 spans 15 residues. Using reference TRBV2 and TRBJ1-1 for the parts outside the CDR3, the full variable domain is EPEVTQTPSHQVTQMGQEVILRCVPISNHLYFYWYRQILGQKVEFLVSFYNNEISEKSEIFDDQFSVERPDGSNFTLKIRSTKLEDSAMYFCASSFRTGDNTEAFFGQGTRLTVV.

The chain carries TRBV18 and TRBJ2-1; 11 positions match TRBD2. CDR3 size: 15 residues. CDR1 is KGHSH, CDR2 LQKENI, per germline. After removal of 5 bases from V and 3 bases from J, the junction contained 3 bases not matched to a gene. CDR3 protein: CASSEGLAGYNEQFF. The CDR3 nucleotides are TGTGCCAGCTCAGAAGGACTAGCGGGCTACAATGAGCAGTTCTTC.

The J gene is TRBJ2-3, the V gene TRBV11-2; no clear D. Germline CDR1 and CDR2: SGHAT and FQNNGV. V dropped 2 bases and J dropped 1 base, with 10 bases sitting between them. The CDR3 consists of 15 residues. CDR3 DNA: TGTGCCAGCAGCTTAATGTGGGCTGGCACAGATACGCAGTATTTT. This gives the protein CASSLMWAGTDTQYF.

This clone appeared a single time. The chain recombines TRBV6-1 with TRBJ1-5, with a tentative D call TRBD1 (5 bases). CDR1 is MNHNS and CDR2 is SASEGT in the germline V gene. The CDR3 loop spans 15 amino acids. The V and J ends lost 4 bases and 3 bases respectively, with 13 bases between them. CDR3 sequence reads: CASSGGDGINQPQHF. CDR3 bases: TGTGCCAGCAGTGGGGGGGACGGAATCAATCAGCCCCAGCATTTT.

This clone was counted between two and nine times. The rearrangement links TRBV10-3 to TRBJ1-2; TRBD1 matches 7 bases. This CDR3 has 13 residues. Germline assignment: CDR1 ENHRY and CDR2 SYGVKD. V lost 2 bases and J lost 8; bases outside the gene matches: 5. CDR3 nucleotides: TGTGCCATCAGTGAGCGACAGGGAGACGGCTACACCTTC. This sequence encodes CAISERQGDGYTF.

V is TRBV6-1 and J is TRBJ2-7, with 7 bases identical to TRBD1. Looked up from germline, CDR1 is MNHNS and CDR2 is SASEGT. The CDR3 loop spans 17 amino acids. V lost 4 bases, J lost 2 bases, and 14 bases stayed unmatched. The CDR3 coding sequence is TGTGCCAGCAGTGTCGGCTCCCGGACAGGCACCCCCTACGAGCAGTACTTC. It specifies CASSVGSRTGTPYEQYF.

The chain uses TRBV6-1 and TRBJ1-1, with D perhaps matching TRBD1 (5 bases). This CDR3 contains 13 residues. Trimming shortened V by 6 bases and J by 1 base, and 9 bases separated the two germline ends. The germline gives CDR1 MNHNS, CDR2 SASEGT. The CDR3 DNA sequence: TGTGCCAGCAGGGCGGGGGGGAACACTGAAGCTTTCTTT. Translating gives CASRAGGNTEAFF.

The chain recombines TRBV15 with TRBJ2-6; tentative D call: TRBD2 (5 bases). The germline V and J ends were trimmed by 3 bases and 2 bases, with 11 bases remaining between them. Germline V gives CDR1 LNHNV, CDR2 YYDKDF (reference sequence). This CDR3 is 16 amino acids long. CDR3 amino acids: CATSRQDLPGANVLTF. CDR3 nucleotide sequence: TGTGCCACCAGCAGGCAGGACTTGCCTGGGGCCAACGTCCTGACTTTC.

The chain uses TRBV5-4 and TRBJ2-1, with a weak D call TRBD1 (7 bases). V was clipped by 0 bases and J by 7 bases, with 14 bases between them. CDR1 and CDR2 from the germline V gene are SGHNT and YYREEE (reference sequence). The CDR3 totals 15 residues. CDR3 amino acids: CASSLVAGGWNEQFF. In DNA form, the CDR3 reads TGTGCCAGCAGCTTGGTCGCAGGGGGGTGGAATGAGCAGTTCTTC.

The chain recombines TRBV14 with TRBJ2-5; no clear D. Per germline, CDR1 SGHDN and CDR2 FVKESK. Trimming shortened V by 2 bases and J by 3 bases, and 10 bases separated the two germline ends. The CDR3 has 14 amino acids. Here the CDR3 reads CASSQPVPEETQYF. For the CDR3, the DNA is TGTGCCAGCAGCCAACCAGTCCCCGAAGAGACCCAGTACTTC.

V gene TRBV6-1 combines with J gene TRBJ2-5; D is uncertain. The CDR3 is 14 amino acids. V was clipped by 4 bases and J by 6 bases, with 15 bases between them. The germline V gene encodes CDR1 MNHNS and CDR2 SASEGT. Here the CDR3 reads CASSATSSPKTQYF. In nucleotides, the CDR3 is TGTGCCAGCAGTGCAACATCCTCCCCAAAGACCCAGTACTTC.

V gene TRBV27 combines with J gene TRBJ2-2; a possible D gene is TRBD2 (5 bases). This CDR3 has 17 residues. Deletions cut 1 base from V and 4 bases from J, with 16 bases between. Germline-derived CDR1 and CDR2 are MNHEY and SMNVEV (reference sequence). The CDR3, as DNA: TGTGCCAGCAGTTTATGGGTCGGGGAGACGCCCACCGGGGAGCTGTTTTTT. This gives the protein CASSLWVGETPTGELFF.

The chain joins TRBV28 to TRBJ2-6; maybe TRBD1 (5 bases). This CDR3 has 15 amino acids. V was pared by 1 base and J by 2 bases, with 6 bases between. The germline V gene has CDR1 MDHEN and CDR2 SYDVKM. The CDR3 DNA reads as TGTGCCAGCAGTTTATTAGGGGCTGGGGCCAACGTCCTGACTTTC. This encodes CASSLLGAGANVLTF.

This chain joins TRBV15 and TRBJ2-1; D call uncertain. Trimming pared 0 bases from V and 4 bases from J, leaving 7 bases between. Per germline, CDR1 LNHNV and CDR2 YYDKDF (reference sequence). The CDR3 length is 14 residues. The CDR3 region has the DNA TGTGCCACCAGCAGAGATCCTAGTTACAATGAGCAGTTCTTC. This sequence encodes CATSRDPSYNEQFF.

This rearrangement joins TRBV29-1 to TRBJ2-7; TRBD1 is a possible D gene (7 bases). Germline CDR1 reads SQVTM; CDR2 reads ANQGSEA. This CDR3 spans 12 amino acids. V was clipped by 7 bases and J by 5 bases, with 15 bases between them. The CDR3 sequence: CSGVAGGNEQYF. CDR3 DNA sequence: TGCAGCGGGGTTGCAGGGGGGAACGAGCAGTACTTC.